This is a list of T cell receptor beta chains from one sample in a study of vaccination and CD4 T cells after COVID-19. TCRdb re-analysed the PCR reads in MiXCR, keeping a single row per CDR3 protein. The sample consists of 8,000 to 10,000 distinct CDR3 sequences, over 25% of them appearing once. These TCRs' antigens remain unknown. The sample was CD4+ T cells from blood, cultured in vitro. The receptors derive from a human donor in good health. The CDR3 runs from the conserved cysteine through the conserved F or W. The D gene is left open where the match is weak. Clone size is shown for a subset of rows, as once, few, many or a class of expanded clone.

J gene | CDR3 length | V gene | D gene | clone size | CDR3 protein | CDR3 DNA
TRBJ1-5 | 17 | TRBV19 | TRBD1 | few | CASSIRQGAGSNQPQHF | TGTGCCAGTAGTATAAGGCAGGGGGCAGGTAGCAATCAGCCCCAGCATTTT
TRBJ2-7 | 15 | TRBV30 | TRBD1 | - | CAWSKTGPLGYEQYF | TGTGCCTGGAGTAAGACAGGGCCCCTGGGCTACGAGCAGTACTTC
TRBJ2-4 | 14 | TRBV19 | TRBD2 | - | CASSMASGENIQYF | TGTGCCAGTAGTATGGCTAGCGGGGAAAACATTCAGTACTTC
TRBJ1-1 | 14 | TRBV11-3 | - | - | CASPPRGANTEAFF | TGTGCCAGCCCCCCTAGGGGGGCCAACACTGAAGCTTTCTTT
TRBJ1-1 | 15 | TRBV7-9 | TRBD1 | few | CASSSRDRGATEAFF | TGTGCCAGCAGCTCCCGGGACAGGGGCGCGACTGAAGCTTTCTTT
TRBJ2-2 | 14 | TRBV6-1 | - | - | CASNLQGNTGELFF | TGTGCCAGCAACCTACAGGGGAACACCGGGGAGCTGTTTTTT
TRBJ2-7 | 13 | TRBV20-1 | TRBD1 | - | CSAESGTAREQYF | TGCAGTGCTGAGTCAGGGACAGCGCGGGAGCAGTACTTC
TRBJ2-3 | 14 | TRBV2 | - | - | CATKEVGAGDTQYF | TGTGCCACGAAAGAGGTTGGAGCGGGAGATACGCAGTATTTT
TRBJ2-7 | 14 | TRBV29-1 | TRBD1 | few | CSVATGGEVYEQYF | TGCAGCGTCGCAACAGGGGGCGAAGTCTACGAGCAGTACTTC
TRBJ2-1 | 14 | TRBV19 | TRBD1 | few | CASRDRGGRREQFF | TGTGCCAGCCGAGACAGGGGCGGACGACGTGAGCAGTTCTTC
TRBJ2-1 | 16 | TRBV12-5 | TRBD2 | once | CASGRWTSGVYNEQFF | TGTGCTAGTGGTAGGTGGACTAGCGGGGTTTACAATGAGCAGTTCTTC
TRBJ2-1 | 16 | TRBV5-1 | TRBD2 | - | CASSLALAGGYNEQFF | TGCGCCAGCAGCCTTGCACTAGCGGGAGGATACAATGAGCAGTTCTTC
TRBJ1-1 | 15 | TRBV6-1 | TRBD1 | - | CASSQGQFMNTEAFF | TGTGCCAGCAGTCAGGGACAGTTCATGAACACTGAAGCTTTCTTT
TRBJ2-7 | 15 | TRBV7-6 | TRBD1 | - | CASSMTGLSSYEQYF | TGTGCCAGCAGCATGACAGGGCTAAGCTCCTACGAGCAGTACTTC
TRBJ2-7 | 13 | TRBV6-5 | - | - | CASSYSSQGEQYF | TGTGCCAGCAGTTACTCGTCCCAAGGCGAGCAGTACTTC
TRBJ1-2 | 13 | TRBV2 | - | medium-sized | CASTPGVAYGYTF | TGTGCCAGCACGCCAGGGGTGGCCTATGGCTACACCTTC
TRBJ1-2 | 14 | TRBV6-1 | TRBD1 | - | CASTLESTGFGYTF | TGTGCCAGCACCCTAGAGTCGACAGGGTTCGGCTACACCTTC
TRBJ1-1 | 14 | TRBV10-3 | TRBD1 | - | CAITHRGDVTEAFF | TGTGCCATCACCCACAGGGGTGATGTCACTGAAGCTTTCTTT
TRBJ1-5 | 14 | TRBV20-1 | TRBD1 | - | CSARTQGGNQPQHF | TGCAGTGCTAGAACTCAGGGGGGCAATCAGCCCCAGCATTTT
TRBJ2-5 | 16 | TRBV28 | TRBD1 | once | CASSQTRGLSLETQYF | TGTGCCAGCAGCCAAACCAGGGGGCTCAGCCTAGAGACCCAGTACTTC
TRBJ2-6 | 20 | TRBV28 | - | - | CASSFLTFTGPSPGANVLTF | TGTGCCAGCAGTTTCCTCACCTTTACGGGGCCCTCACCTGGGGCCAACGTCCTGACTTTC
TRBJ2-2 | 16 | TRBV20-1 | TRBD2 | few | CSAEPQLAGFTGELFF | TGCAGTGCCGAGCCGCAGTTAGCGGGATTCACCGGGGAGCTGTTTTTT
TRBJ2-5 | 13 | TRBV20-1 | - | - | CSARDPGPETQYF | TGCAGTGCTAGAGATCCAGGGCCGGAGACCCAGTACTTC
TRBJ2-1 | 11 | TRBV6-2/TRBV6-3 | - | - | CASSRLNEQFF | TGTGCCAGCAGTAGGTTGAATGAGCAGTTCTTC
TRBJ2-7 | 13 | TRBV29-1 | TRBD2 | - | CSFAGTSMYEQYF | TGCAGCTTCGCCGGGACTAGTATGTACGAGCAGTACTTC
TRBJ1-4 | 15 | TRBV6-1 | TRBD1 | - | CASSDTDRGREKLFF | TGTGCCAGCAGTGATACGGACAGGGGGAGAGAAAAACTGTTTTTT
TRBJ1-5 | 11 | TRBV28 | - | few | CASSLLQLQHF | TGTGCCAGCAGTTTGTTGCAGTTACAGCATTTT
TRBJ2-3 | 12 | TRBV7-9 | - | few | CASSLTGNTQYF | TGTGCCAGCAGCCTAACAGGGAATACGCAGTATTTT
TRBJ2-6 | 17 | TRBV2 | TRBD1 | few | CASSERTGVSGANVLTF | TGTGCCAGCAGTGAGAGGACAGGGGTGTCTGGGGCCAACGTCCTGACTTTC
TRBJ1-6 | 15 | TRBV7-3 | TRBD1 | medium-sized | CASSSTGQRRSPLHF | TGTGCCAGCAGCTCGACAGGGCAAAGGCGTTCACCCCTCCACTTT
TRBJ2-7 | 13 | TRBV7-2 | - | - | CASSLGRYYEQYF | TGTGCCAGCAGCTTAGGCCGATACTACGAGCAGTACTTC
TRBJ2-7 | 14 | TRBV28 | - | - | CASSFSGSSYEQYF | TGTGCCAGCAGTTTTAGTGGATCCTCCTACGAGCAGTACTTC
TRBJ2-1 | 18 | TRBV24-1 | - | - | CATSDYQLRPGKSNEQFF | TGTGCCACCAGTGATTATCAGCTCAGACCCGGGAAAAGCAATGAGCAGTTCTTC
TRBJ2-7 | 12 | TRBV18 | - | - | CASSRTQGEQYF | TGTGCCAGCTCACGAACGCAAGGCGAGCAGTACTTC
TRBJ2-1 | 16 | TRBV5-1 | - | - | CASSLAPWSSYNEQFF | TGCGCCAGCAGCTTGGCCCCGTGGAGCTCCTACAATGAGCAGTTCTTC
TRBJ2-2 | 11 | TRBV7-8 | - | - | CIVKDTGELFF | TGTATCGTTAAGGACACCGGGGAGCTGTTTTTT
TRBJ1-6 | 13 | TRBV12-3/TRBV12-4 | - | few | CASSSQGRTPLHF | TGTGCCAGCAGTTCCCAGGGGAGGACACCCCTCCACTTT
TRBJ2-2 | 15 | TRBV27 | - | few | CASSWTGEATGELFF | TGTGCCAGCAGTTGGACGGGAGAGGCCACCGGGGAGCTGTTTTTT
TRBJ2-5 | 14 | TRBV7-9 | TRBD2 | few | CASSRGGQRRTQYF | TGTGCCAGCTCCCGGGGAGGGCAGCGCAGGACCCAGTACTTC
TRBJ2-1 | 12 | TRBV20-1 | - | - | CSATEQGPGQFF | TGCAGTGCTACGGAACAGGGCCCCGGGCAGTTCTTC
TRBJ1-5 | 17 | TRBV28 | - | large | CASSRRKGPYSNQPQHF | TGTGCCAGCAGCCGCAGGAAGGGCCCTTATAGCAATCAGCCCCAGCATTTT
TRBJ2-7 | 14 | TRBV2 | - | - | CASSGQEPSYEQYF | TGTGCCAGCAGTGGACAGGAGCCTTCCTACGAGCAGTACTTC
TRBJ2-5 | 14 | TRBV28 | TRBD1 | - | CASSSGQLEETQYF | TGTGCCAGCAGTTCGGGACAGCTGGAGGAGACCCAGTACTTC
TRBJ1-2 | 13 | TRBV28 | - | few | CASSHPEGFGYTF | TGTGCCAGCAGCCATCCGGAAGGTTTCGGCTACACCTTC
TRBJ2-4 | 19 | TRBV23-1 | - | - | CASRTLTPRERLAKNIQYF | TGCGCCAGCCGAACCCTTACTCCCAGGGAACGACTAGCCAAAAACATTCAGTACTTC
TRBJ1-3 | 15 | TRBV11-2 | - | - | CASSFYSETGNTIYF | TGTGCCAGCAGCTTCTACAGTGAGACTGGAAACACCATATATTTT
TRBJ2-5 | 14 | TRBV20-1 | TRBD2 | few | CSAMDYSGGETQYF | TGCAGTGCCATGGACTATAGCGGGGGAGAGACCCAGTACTTC
TRBJ2-1 | 15 | TRBV20-1 | TRBD2 | few | CSASPVGGTYNEQFF | TGCAGTGCTAGCCCCGTGGGGGGGACCTACAATGAGCAGTTCTTC
TRBJ2-7 | 12 | TRBV28 | - | - | CATRVPTNEQYF | TGTGCCACCCGGGTCCCCACTAACGAGCAGTACTTC
TRBJ2-7 | 16 | TRBV6-1 | TRBD2 | - | CASSEALGTIGYEQYF | TGTGCCAGCAGTGAAGCGCTGGGGACTATTGGCTACGAGCAGTACTTC
TRBJ2-7 | 13 | TRBV7-9 | - | - | CASSLMGDPEQYF | TGTGCCAGCAGCTTAATGGGGGACCCCGAGCAGTACTTC
TRBJ1-5 | 14 | TRBV19 | - | - | CASSIGRIGEPQHF | TGTGCCAGTAGTATAGGACGGATCGGAGAGCCCCAGCATTTT
TRBJ1-5 | 16 | TRBV28 | - | few | CASSLLSAGANQPQHF | TGTGCCAGCAGCCTTCTAAGTGCAGGGGCCAATCAGCCCCAGCATTTT
TRBJ2-3 | 17 | TRBV6-1 | TRBD2 | few | CASSHTGTSGTTDTQYF | TGTGCCAGCAGCCACACCGGGACTAGCGGGACCACAGATACGCAGTATTTT
TRBJ1-2 | 14 | TRBV28 | - | - | CASKGPRPPYGYTF | TGTGCCAGCAAGGGCCCCCGGCCCCCCTATGGCTACACCTTC
TRBJ2-7 | 11 | TRBV20-1 | - | few | CSPPQVHEQYF | TGCAGTCCCCCGCAGGTACACGAGCAGTACTTC
TRBJ2-3 | 15 | TRBV11-2 | - | - | CASSLAVIGADTQYF | TGTGCCAGCAGCTTAGCCGTGATAGGCGCAGATACGCAGTATTTT
TRBJ2-7 | 14 | TRBV5-1 | - | - | CASSSGLFAYEQYF | TGCGCCAGCAGCTCGGGACTGTTTGCCTACGAGCAGTACTTC
TRBJ2-7 | 15 | TRBV20-1 | - | few | CSARVGRGPTYEQYF | TGCAGTGCTAGAGTTGGGAGGGGGCCTACGTACGAGCAGTACTTC